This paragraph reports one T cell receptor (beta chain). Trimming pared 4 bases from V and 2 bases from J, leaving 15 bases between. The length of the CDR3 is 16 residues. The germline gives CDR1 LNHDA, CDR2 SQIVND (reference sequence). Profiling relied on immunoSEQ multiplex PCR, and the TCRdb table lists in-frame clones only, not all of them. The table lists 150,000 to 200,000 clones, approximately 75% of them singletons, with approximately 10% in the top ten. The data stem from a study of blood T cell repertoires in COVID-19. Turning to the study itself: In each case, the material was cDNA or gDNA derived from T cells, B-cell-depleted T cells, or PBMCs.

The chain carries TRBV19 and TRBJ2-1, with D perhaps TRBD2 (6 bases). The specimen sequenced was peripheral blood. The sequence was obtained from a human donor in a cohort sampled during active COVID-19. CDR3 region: CASSSGGKVTYNEQFF. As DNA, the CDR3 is TGTGCCAGTAGTAGTGGAGGGAAGGTGACCTACAATGAGCAGTTCTTC.